These T cell receptor beta chains were read from a single sample in a study of blood T cells in healthy people across ages. TCRdb re-called the 5' RACE reads with MiXCR, one entry per CDR3 protein. The profile shows 1.8 million or so distinct CDR3 sequences, about two fifths of them singletons. The sample was blood. The receptors originated from a human donor in good health. The CDR3 runs from the conserved cysteine through the conserved F or W. Each record gives: D gene, clone size, CDR3 length, J gene, V gene, CDR3 protein, CDR3 DNA. A D gene is named only where the DNA matches it firmly. Size tells how often a clone was seen (once, few, many) or the class of an expanded clone, and some rows leave it out.

D: TRBD1
size: many
length: 12
J: TRBJ2-5
V: TRBV12-3/TRBV12-4
CDR3: CASSTGVETQYF
DNA: TGTGCCAGTTCGACAGGGGTCGAGACCCAGTACTTC

D: NA
size: few
length: 14
J: TRBJ2-7
V: TRBV7-2
CDR3: CASSLGRHTYEQYF
DNA: TGTGCCAGCAGCTTGGGCAGGCATACCTACGAGCAGTACTTC

D: TRBD1
size: few
length: 16
J: TRBJ2-5
V: TRBV4-3
CDR3: CASSQDKGTGGETQYF
DNA: TGCGCCAGCAGCCAAGACAAGGGAACAGGGGGGGAGACCCAGTACTTC

D: TRBD1
size: NA
length: 15
J: TRBJ2-7
V: TRBV24-1
CDR3: CATSDFEGGIYEQYF
DNA: TGTGCCACCAGTGATTTCGAAGGGGGCATATACGAGCAGTACTTC

D: TRBD1
size: NA
length: 15
J: TRBJ2-3
V: TRBV9
CDR3: CASRGQGVSTDTQYF
DNA: TGTGCCAGCAGGGGACAGGGAGTGAGCACAGATACGCAGTATTTT

D: TRBD1
size: NA
length: 15
J: TRBJ2-6
V: TRBV4-1
CDR3: CATRDRGKGANVPTF
DNA: TGCGCCACTAGGGACAGGGGAAAAGGGGCCAACGTCCCGACTTTC

D: NA
size: many
length: 10
J: TRBJ2-1
V: TRBV29-1
CDR3: CSVHRNEQFF
DNA: TGCAGCGTTCACAGGAATGAGCAGTTCTTC

D: NA
size: NA
length: 11
J: TRBJ1-1
V: TRBV29-1
CDR3: CSVPHNTEAFF
DNA: TGCAGCGTTCCCCATAACACTGAAGCTTTCTTT

D: NA
size: few
length: 15
J: TRBJ2-7
V: TRBV5-1
CDR3: CASSFGGSEAYEQYF
DNA: TGCGCCAGCAGCTTTGGAGGTAGTGAGGCCTACGAGCAGTACTTC

D: TRBD2
size: NA
length: 13
J: TRBJ2-5
V: TRBV5-5
CDR3: CASSLEGAGEEYF
DNA: TGTGCCAGCAGCTTGGAAGGAGCGGGGGAGGAGTACTTC

D: TRBD1
size: NA
length: 15
J: TRBJ2-1
V: TRBV7-2
CDR3: CASSSWTGTYNEQFF
DNA: TGTGCCAGCAGCTCCTGGACAGGAACCTACAATGAGCAGTTCTTC

D: NA
size: once
length: 15
J: TRBJ2-4
V: TRBV7-2
CDR3: CASSLAVVGKDIQYF
DNA: TGTGCCAGCAGCTTAGCGGTCGTGGGGAAAGACATTCAGTACTTC

D: NA
size: NA
length: 15
J: TRBJ1-4
V: TRBV12-3/TRBV12-4
CDR3: CASSLGRGAGEKLFF
DNA: TGTGCCAGCAGTTTAGGACGGGGGGCAGGGGAAAAACTGTTTTTT

D: TRBD2
size: NA
length: 15
J: TRBJ2-1
V: TRBV7-3
CDR3: CASSLAGTSGNEQFF
DNA: TGTGCCAGCAGCTTAGCCGGGACTAGCGGCAATGAGCAGTTCTTC

D: TRBD1
size: NA
length: 14
J: TRBJ1-4
V: TRBV29-1
CDR3: CSVEGQGGNEKLFF
DNA: TGCAGCGTTGAAGGACAGGGAGGGAATGAAAAACTGTTTTTT

D: NA
size: NA
length: 13
J: TRBJ2-3
V: TRBV2
CDR3: CASISANTDTQYF
DNA: TGTGCCAGCATTAGCGCAAATACAGATACGCAGTATTTT